This T cell receptor beta chain was identified in a study of blood T cell repertoires in COVID-19. Study-wide background: There were acute and convalescent COVID-19 samples, and they came from the United States, Italy and Spain. T cells, B-cell-depleted T cells, or PBMCs supplied cDNA or gDNA.

V was cut by 6 bases and J by 9 bases, with 20 bases left in between. Germline assignment: CDR1 SQVTM and CDR2 ANQGSEA. CDR3 length equals 13 residues. As processed by the authors: Estimation of nucleated cell counts was performed using reference gene primer amplification. Profiling relied on immunoSEQ multiplex PCR, and the TCRdb table lists in-frame clones only, not all of them. Clone size and the V and J calls come from that table; the DNA yielded D and trimming. The sample holds roughly 280,000 clones, approximately 87% seen once. This clonotype originated in a man aged 55-75 years who had recovered from COVID-19. The gene calls are TRBV29-1 and TRBJ1-1, with D tentatively TRBD1 (6 bases). Material: peripheral blood. The CDR3 DNA sequence: TGCAGCGTGGAGGATCAGGGGAATATCAAAGCTTTCTTT. Translation: CSVEDQGNIKAFF.